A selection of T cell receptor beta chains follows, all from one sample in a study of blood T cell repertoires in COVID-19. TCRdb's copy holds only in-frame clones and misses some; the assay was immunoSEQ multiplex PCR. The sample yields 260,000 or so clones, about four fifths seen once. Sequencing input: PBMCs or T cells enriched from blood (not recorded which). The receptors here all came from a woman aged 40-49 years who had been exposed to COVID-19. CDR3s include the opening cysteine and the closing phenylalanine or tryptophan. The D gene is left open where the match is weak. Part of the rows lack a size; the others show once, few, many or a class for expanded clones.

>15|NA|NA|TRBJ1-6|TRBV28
TGTGCCAGCAACATAGAGCGGGATTTTGGTTCACCCCTCCACTTT
CASNIERDFGSPLHF
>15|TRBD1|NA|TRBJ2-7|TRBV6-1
TGTGCCAGCAGTGACCCCGGGACAGGATCCTACGAGCAGTACTTC
CASSDPGTGSYEQYF
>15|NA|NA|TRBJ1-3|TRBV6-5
TGTGCCAGCAGTCCGACACTGAGCTCTGGAAACACCATATATTTT
CASSPTLSSGNTIYF
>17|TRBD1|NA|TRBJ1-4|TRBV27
TGTGCCAGCAGTTTAAAAGGACAGGGGGAGACTAATGAAAAACTGTTTTTT
CASSLKGQGETNEKLFF
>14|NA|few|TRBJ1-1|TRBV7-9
TGTGCCAGCAGCCTCACGGGGGTGGACACTGAAGCTTTCTTT
CASSLTGVDTEAFF
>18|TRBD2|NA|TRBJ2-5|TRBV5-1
TGCGCCATCCACCCCGTAGCGGGGGGTCATAAATGCCAAGAGACCCAGTACTTC
CAIHPVAGGHKCQETQYF
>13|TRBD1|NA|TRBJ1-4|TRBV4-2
TGTGCCTCGTCGGGACAGGGTAATGAAAAACTGTTTTTT
CASSGQGNEKLFF
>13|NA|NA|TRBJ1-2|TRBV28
TGTGCCAGCAGTTCCGGCAGGGACTATGGCTACACCTTC
CASSSGRDYGYTF
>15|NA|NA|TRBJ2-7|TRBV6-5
TGTGCCAGCAGTTACTCAGGGTGGGGGGACTACGAGCAGTACTTC
CASSYSGWGDYEQYF
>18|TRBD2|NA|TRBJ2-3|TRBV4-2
TGTGCCAGCAGCCCTAGCGGGGGGCCTATTTCTAGCACAGATACGCAGTATTTT
CASSPSGGPISSTDTQYF
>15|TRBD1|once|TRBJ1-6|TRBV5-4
TGTGCCAGCAGCTTTAGAGACAGGGGCCCTTCACCCCTCCACTTT
CASSFRDRGPSPLHF
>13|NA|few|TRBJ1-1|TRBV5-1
TGCGCCAGCAGCTTTAAGGGGGACACTGAAGCTTTCTTT
CASSFKGDTEAFF
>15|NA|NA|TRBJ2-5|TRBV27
TGTGCCAGCAGTTTAGGGTATGCGGAGGTCTCGAGGTATCACTTC
CASSLGYAEVSRYHF
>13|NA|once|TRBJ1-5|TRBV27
TGTGCCAGCAGTTTAAAAGAGAATCAGCCCCAGCATTTT
CASSLKENQPQHF
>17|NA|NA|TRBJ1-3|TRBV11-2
TGTGCCAGCAGCTTAAGCGGAGCAGTCTCGGCTGGAAACACCATATATTTT
CASSLSGAVSAGNTIYF
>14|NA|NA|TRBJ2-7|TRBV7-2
TGTGCCAGCAAGCAGGATGACCCGACCTACGAGCAGTACTTC
CASKQDDPTYEQYF
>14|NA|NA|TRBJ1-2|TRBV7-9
TGTGCCAGCAGCTTAGGTTCAGGGGCGGATGGCTACACCTTC
CASSLGSGADGYTF
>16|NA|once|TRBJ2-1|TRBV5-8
TGTGCCAGCAGCTTTCATCAGGGGAGCTCCTACAATGAGCAGTTCTTC
CASSFHQGSSYNEQFF
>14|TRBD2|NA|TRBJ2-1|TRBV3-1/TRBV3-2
TGTGCCAGCAGAGCGGGGGGATGGTACAATGAGCAGTTCTTC
CASRAGGWYNEQFF